The clone carrying this TCR beta chain was detected ten times or more. The data belong to a study of T cells in Graves' hyperthyroidism and ophthalmopathy. With 6 bases removed from V and 6 bases from J, the gap between germline ends came to 15 bases. CDR3 length: 13 residues. In germline, CDR1 is SEHNR, CDR2 FQNEAQ (reference sequence). TCR beta CDR3 regions were amplified from RNA. Using the HTBI primer set, a first-round RT-PCR was run on the TCR CDR3. TCRdb independently ran MiXCR on the multiplex PCR reads; one entry per CDR3 protein. The sample consists of 500,000 to 650,000 distinct CDR3 sequences, 14% of them appearing once.

The sequence derives from a woman in her thirties or forties with Graves' hyperthyroidism. The material sequenced was blood. V and J are TRBV7-9 and TRBJ2-7, with D perhaps matching TRBD2 (6 bases). In DNA, the CDR3 is TGTGCCAGCAGTCCACGGAGGGCTTCCGAGCAGTACTTC. It yields the protein CASSPRRASEQYF.